These 17 T cell receptor beta chains came from one sample sequenced in a study of blood T cell repertoires in COVID-19 (dated by TCRdb to about 2020). Library creation used the immunoSEQ multiplex PCR assay. Sourced from immuneACCESS, this table was stored by TCRdb with only in-frame sequences that have V and J called. A share of the clones is absent; for the studies checked, an unresolved V gene accounts for under half, and the remainder has no known explanation. The sample records around 60,000 clones, roughly 86% of which are singletons. Roughly 3.2% of the sample is in the top ten clones. Input material: peripheral blood. These receptors all come from a middle-aged man with active COVID-19.

The genes are TRBV3-1 (or the pseudogene TRBV3-2) and TRBJ2-1, with a possible D match to TRBD1 (5 bases). Germline-derived CDR1 and CDR2 are LGHDT and YNNKEL (reference sequence). This CDR3 contains 13 residues. The V gene lost 4 bases and the J gene lost 14 bases, with 18 bases spanning the gap. The CDR3 reads CASSPTLAGYEFF. The DNA of the CDR3 is TGTGCCAGCAGCCCCACCTTAGCAGGGTACGAGTTCTTC.

The chain recombines TRBV11-2 with TRBJ2-1; 7 nucleotides match TRBD1. J gave up 1 base and V 2 bases, and 2 bases lay outside the gene matches. Germline V gene lookup returns CDR1 SGHAT and CDR2 FQNNGV. The CDR3 extends over 15 amino acids. CDR3 sequence: CASSLKQGSYNEQFF. CDR3 nucleotides: TGTGCCAGCAGCTTAAAACAGGGGTCCTACAATGAGCAGTTCTTC.

The table lists this clone with a few counts. V and J are TRBV5-1 and TRBJ2-7; 8 nucleotides line up with TRBD1. The CDR3 has 16 residues. V lost 1 base and J lost 3; bases outside the gene matches: 9. Germline CDR1 is SGHRS and CDR2 is YFSETQ. As DNA, the CDR3 is TGCGCCAGCAGCTTGACCCTCGCGACAGGGGTCTACGAGCAGTACTTC. Translated, it gives CASSLTLATGVYEQYF.

The chain is built from TRBV27 and TRBJ1-5; no clear D gene. V lost 1 base to trimming and J lost 4 bases, with 14 bases between them. The CDR3 sequence is 16 residues long. The germline V gene has CDR1 MNHEY and CDR2 SMNVEV (reference sequence). CDR3 in amino acids: CASSLYGERKNQPQHF. The CDR3 DNA reads as TGTGCCAGCAGTTTATACGGGGAACGGAAGAATCAGCCCCAGCATTTT.

This CDR3 is CASSQEGYLSGTQYF. The DNA of the CDR3 is TGCGCCAGCAGCCAAGAAGGTTACCTCTCAGGTACGCAGTATTTT. This rearrangement joins TRBV4-1 to TRBJ2-3; no reliable D call. This CDR3 is 15 amino acids long. Germline V gives CDR1 MGHRA, CDR2 YSYEKL. V was pared by 0 bases and J by 8 bases, with 15 bases between.

The chain combines TRBV5-4 with TRBJ1-2; TRBD1 matches 7 bases. After removal of 4 bases from V and 4 bases from J, the junction contained 7 bases not matched to a gene. Germline V gene sequence: CDR1 SGHNT, CDR2 YYREEE (reference sequence). This CDR3 comprises 14 residues. The CDR3 region has the DNA TGTGCCAGCAGCAGGGACAGTGATGCCTATGGCTACACCTTC. Translated, it gives CASSRDSDAYGYTF.

The chain couples TRBV19 to TRBJ1-5; the match to TRBD1 covers 9 bases. V lost 7 bases to trimming and J lost 1 base; unmatched junction nucleotides: 11. The CDR3 extends over 17 amino acids. Germline V gene sequence: CDR1 LNHDA, CDR2 SQIVND (reference sequence). CDR3 DNA sequence: TGTGCCAGTACCATGGTGTACAGGGGGCTGAGCAATCAGCCCCAGCATTTT. Protein product: CASTMVYRGLSNQPQHF. Using reference TRBV19 and TRBJ1-5 for the parts outside the CDR3, the full variable domain is DGGITQSPKYLFRKEGQNVTLSCEQNLNHDAMYWYRQDPGQGLRLIYYSQIVNDFQKGDIAEGYSVSREKKESFPLTVTSAQKNPTAFYLCASTMVYRGLSNQPQHFGDGTRLSIL.

CDR3 region: CASRFGSTGELFF. The DNA for the CDR3 is TGTGCCAGCAGGTTTGGCTCCACCGGGGAGCTGTTTTTT. This chain links TRBV9 with TRBJ2-2, with no clear D. V lost 5 bases and J 4 bases, leaving 9 bases between the germline ends. The CDR3 covers 13 residues. Germline V gene lookup returns CDR1 SGDLS and CDR2 YYNGEE.

This sequence joins TRBV7-2 and TRBJ1-2; D uncertain. Trimming pared 1 base from V and 1 base from J, leaving 10 bases between. Per the germline V gene, CDR1 is SGHTA and CDR2 is FQGNSA. This CDR3 comprises 15 residues. CDR3 sequence reads: CASSLGYLVNYGYTF. CDR3 sequence (DNA): TGTGCCAGCAGCTTAGGTTACTTAGTTAACTATGGCTACACCTTC.

In this sample, this clone turned up once. V gene TRBV4-2 combines with J gene TRBJ2-2, with 8 bases lining up with TRBD2. CDR3 size: 17 residues. The ends lost 0 bases at V and 1 base at J; junction bases unmatched: 4. CDR1 and CDR2 (germline): LGHNA, YNFKEQ. CDR3 DNA: TGTGCCAGCAGCCAAGATGGGCTAGCGGGGAACACCGGGGAGCTGTTTTTT. The encoded protein is CASSQDGLAGNTGELFF.

V gene TRBV3-1 (or the pseudogene TRBV3-2) combines with J gene TRBJ2-6; D gene ambiguous. Trimming removed 0 bases at V and 0 bases at J, with 6 bases between. CDR1 is LGHDT and CDR2 is YNNKEL in the germline V gene (reference sequence). CDR3 length equals 16 residues. Here the CDR3 DNA reads TGTGCCAGCAGCCAAGAACTCCCCTCTGGGGCCAACGTCCTGACTTTC. This gives the protein CASSQELPSGANVLTF.

V is TRBV6-5 and J is TRBJ1-2; no reliable D call. CDR1 is MNHEY, CDR2 SVGAGI, per germline. The CDR3 has 10 amino acids. V lost 10 bases and J 4 bases, leaving 7 bases between the germline ends. CDR3 residues: CAMRGYGYTF. The CDR3 DNA sequence: TGTGCCATGAGAGGCTATGGCTACACCTTC.

The chain employs TRBV2 and TRBJ2-3, with TRBD2 as a possible D gene (6 bases). V was cut by 3 bases and J by 9 bases, with 13 bases left in between. CDR1 is SNHLY and CDR2 is FYNNEI in the germline V gene. The CDR3 runs to 13 residues. CDR3 DNA: TGTGCCAGCAGTGACCCACGTCGGGGGACGCAGTATTTT. This codes for CASSDPRRGTQYF.

This clone was counted only a few times. The V and J genes are TRBV5-5 and TRBJ2-2; possible D gene TRBD2, 5 bases. Germline V CDR1 and CDR2: SGHKS, YYEKEE (reference sequence). Trimming removed 6 bases from V and 6 bases from J, with 15 bases in between. This CDR3 spans 14 amino acids. The CDR3 here is CASIQTIVAGELFF. CDR3 coding DNA: TGTGCCAGCATCCAGACTATAGTAGCCGGGGAGCTGTTTTTT.

The chain combines TRBV5-1 with TRBJ2-7; D is perhaps TRBD2 (6 bases). This CDR3 has 15 residues. V shed 2 bases and J shed 1 base, with 13 bases lying between them. Germline lookup yields CDR1 SGHRS and CDR2 YFSETQ. Written as DNA, the CDR3 is TGCGCCAGCAGCTTAACCGGGACTTCTTCCTACGAGCAGTACTTC. It specifies CASSLTGTSSYEQYF.

This clone appeared once. The chain is built from TRBV27 and TRBJ1-2; D possibly corresponds to TRBD1 (6 bases). The length of the CDR3 is 13 residues. With 6 bases removed from V and 2 bases from J, the gap between germline ends came to 10 bases. Germline loops: CDR1 MNHEY, CDR2 SMNVEV (reference sequence). The CDR3: CASRRTENYGYTF. CDR3 nucleotides: TGTGCCAGCAGACGGACAGAAAACTATGGCTACACCTTC.

V and J are TRBV3-1 (or the pseudogene TRBV3-2) and TRBJ2-7; 7 bases map to TRBD2. Per the germline V gene, CDR1 is LGHDT and CDR2 is YNNKEL (reference sequence). Trimming cost V 2 bases and J 4 bases; bases outside gene matches: 8. CDR3 length: 15 amino acids. CDR3 in amino acids: CASSQLAGRVYEQYF. CDR3 sequence (DNA): TGTGCCAGCAGCCAACTTGCAGGGAGGGTTTACGAGCAGTACTTC.